Below, 9 T cell receptor beta chains from the same sample are listed, as sequenced in a study of cytomegalovirus exposure and HLA in healthy donors. The PCR had 60 Vbeta and 13 Jbeta primers. TCRdb keeps only in-frame clones here, not all; method: immunoSEQ multiplex PCR. The table has 85,000 to 120,000 clones, roughly two thirds seen once. Sequenced input: PBMCs. These receptors were collected from a female donor in good health and CMV-seronegative.

In DNA, the CDR3 is TGTGCCAGCAGCACCAGGACTAGCGGGAACTACGAGCAGTACTTC. Translated: CASSTRTSGNYEQYF. J is TRBJ2-7 and V is TRBV6-5, with TRBD2 identical over 12 bases. Germline assignment: CDR1 MNHEY and CDR2 SVGAGI. This CDR3 is built from 15 residues. After removal of 6 bases from V and 3 bases from J, the junction contained 6 bases not matched to a gene.

This chain joins TRBV11-2 and TRBJ1-2, with 8 bases fitting TRBD1. Per the germline V gene, CDR1 is SGHAT and CDR2 is FQNNGV. This CDR3 comprises 16 residues. V was clipped by 5 bases and J by 4 bases; unmatched bases: 12. The CDR3 DNA reads as TGTGCCAGCAGCCCGATGGCAGGGGGCGTCGGCTATGGCTACACCTTC. Amino acids: CASSPMAGGVGYGYTF.

This chain links TRBV5-1 with TRBJ1-4, with D tentatively TRBD1 (5 bases). Germline CDR1 SGHRS, CDR2 YFSETQ. The V end was cut by 4 bases, the J end by 0 bases, with 10 bases between. The CDR3 sequence is 15 residues long. The CDR3 sequence is CASSLTGATNEKLFF. For the CDR3, the DNA is TGCGCCAGCAGCCTAACGGGGGCAACTAATGAAAAACTGTTTTTT. The full variable domain, completed using reference TRBV5-1 and TRBJ1-4, is KAGVTQTPRYLIKTRGQQVTLSCSPISGHRSVSWYQQTPGQGLQFLFEYFSETQRNKGNFPGRFSGRQFSNSRSEMNVSTLELGDSALYLCASSLTGATNEKLFFGSGTQLSVL.

The chain employs TRBV7-8 and TRBJ1-2; D perhaps matches TRBD1 (5 bases). CDR1 SGHVS and CDR2 FQNEAQ come from the germline V gene. V was clipped by 7 bases and J by 2 bases, with 14 bases between them. CDR3 length: 14 amino acids. CDR3 loop: CASNPSTENYGYTF. The CDR3 DNA sequence: TGTGCCAGCAACCCTTCGACAGAGAACTATGGCTACACCTTC.

This clone was recorded at least ten times. The chain uses TRBV2 and TRBJ1-3; D unclear. CDR3 length: 13 amino acids. CDR1 is SNHLY, CDR2 FYNNEI, per germline. The CDR3 DNA sequence: TGTGTCATCGGAGAGTTCTCTGGAAACACCATATATTTT. Protein: CVIGEFSGNTIYF.

The chain joins TRBV27 to TRBJ1-5, with 7 bases matching TRBD1. With V trimmed by 5 bases and J by 6 bases, 10 bases remained unmatched. CDR3 size: 15 residues. The germline V gene has CDR1 MNHEY and CDR2 SMNVEV (reference sequence). This CDR3 reads CASSAHPGGLQPQHF. CDR3 DNA: TGTGCCAGCAGTGCCCACCCAGGGGGTCTTCAGCCCCAGCATTTT.

The rearrangement joins TRBV6-1 to TRBJ2-5, with D tentatively TRBD2 (5 bases). The CDR3 runs 14 residues. Germline assignment: CDR1 MNHNS and CDR2 SASEGT. Trimming stripped 2 bases from V and 4 bases from J, with 11 bases between. CDR3 protein: CASSETGYIETQYF. The DNA of the CDR3 is TGTGCCAGCAGTGAAACGGGATACATAGAGACCCAGTACTTC.

The chain links TRBV19 to TRBJ1-5, with D possibly being TRBD1 (5 bases). CDR1 LNHDA and CDR2 SQIVND come from the germline V gene (reference sequence). V was clipped by 8 bases and J by 1 base, with 12 bases between them. This CDR3 comprises 14 residues. The CDR3 sequence: CASGPGVSNQPQHF. Here the CDR3 DNA reads TGTGCCAGTGGTCCGGGGGTAAGCAATCAGCCCCAGCATTTT.

V is TRBV30 and J is TRBJ2-1, with a weak D call TRBD2 (6 bases). Germline loops: CDR1 GTSNPN, CDR2 SVGIG (reference sequence). V was trimmed by 4 bases and J by 9 bases, leaving 16 bases between them. The CDR3 spans 13 residues. CDR3 coding DNA: TGTGCCTGGACTGGAGGGTGGGGAAGTGAGCAGTTCTTC. Translated: CAWTGGWGSEQFF.